This passage covers 32 T cell receptor beta chains from one sample sequenced in a study of CD4 T cells in relation to SARS-CoV-2 and coronaviruses. The unexposed donors gave CD4+ T cells in about 2011-2018, prior to COVID-19. The cells were cultured for about 10 days before CD4+ T cells were isolated. Data came from immunoSEQ multiplex PCR; TCRdb stores just in-frame clones and leaves some out. The table lists around 18,000 clones, 70% to 75% of them singletons. The antigens of these receptors remain unknown. The sample comprised CD4+ T cells from PBMCs, cultured in vitro. The receptors derive from a human donor in good health.

The J gene is TRBJ1-1, the V gene TRBV28; a weak D match, TRBD1 (5 bases). The CDR3 loop spans 15 amino acids. The V end was cut by 2 bases, the J end by 0 bases, with 10 bases between. Germline CDR1 reads MDHEN; CDR2 reads SYDVKM. This CDR3 reads CASSLGGGMNTEAFF. CDR3 nucleotides: TGTGCCAGCAGTTTAGGGGGGGGTATGAACACTGAAGCTTTCTTT.

The chain couples TRBV6-5 to TRBJ1-2; D might be TRBD1 (6 bases). V was trimmed by 7 bases and J by 8 bases, leaving 20 bases between them. CDR1 is MNHEY and CDR2 is SVGAGI in the germline V gene. The CDR3 is made up of 14 amino acids. The CDR3 reads CASMRAGVGGGYTF. The CDR3 region has the DNA TGTGCCAGCATGCGAGCAGGGGTTGGGGGCGGCTACACCTTC.

This rearrangement joins TRBV6-5 to TRBJ1-5; 7 positions agree with TRBD1. The CDR3 has 14 residues. V dropped 9 bases and J dropped 4; count of bases not matched to a gene: 9. CDR1 is MNHEY, CDR2 SVGAGI, per germline. The CDR3: CASRPTGHNQPQHF. The CDR3 DNA reads as TGTGCCAGTCGACCGACAGGGCATAATCAGCCCCAGCATTTT.

This sequence joins TRBV19 and TRBJ2-6; TRBD1 matches 7 bases. Per germline, CDR1 LNHDA and CDR2 SQIVND (reference sequence). Trimming took 0 bases from V and 1 from J; bases not matched to a gene: 12. The CDR3 loop spans 20 amino acids. CDR3 sequence reads: CASSIDRAGTANSGANVLTF. CDR3 sequence (DNA): TGTGCCAGTAGTATAGATCGCGCCGGGACAGCAAATTCTGGGGCCAACGTCCTGACTTTC.

V usage is TRBV28 and J usage is TRBJ2-4, with D perhaps assigned TRBD1 or TRBD2 (5 bases each). Germline lookup yields CDR1 MDHEN and CDR2 SYDVKM. CDR3 length: 17 amino acids. The V end lost 3 bases, the J end lost 1 base, and 16 bases lay between the germline ends. The CDR3 DNA follows: TGTGCCAGCAGTTTTAGTAGCGTTGGGGCGGCCAAAAACATTCAGTACTTC. This encodes CASSFSSVGAAKNIQYF.

The chain is built from TRBV6-1 and TRBJ1-1; a weak D match, TRBD1 (6 bases). The germline V gene has CDR1 MNHNS and CDR2 SASEGT. The CDR3 has 13 residues. V lost 7 bases, J lost 3 bases, and 12 bases lay in between. This chain's CDR3 is CASIWGPDTEAFF. The CDR3, as DNA: TGTGCCAGCATATGGGGGCCGGACACTGAAGCTTTCTTT.

The chain combines TRBV19 with TRBJ1-5, with TRBD1 matching over 8 bases. Germline CDR1 and CDR2: LNHDA and SQIVND (reference sequence). The CDR3 runs to 20 residues. V shed 5 bases and J 0 bases; nucleotides not matched to a gene: 18. Written as DNA, the CDR3 is TGTGCCAGTAGTGCGAGACTCCCGGGACAGGCAACCCATAGCAATCAGCCCCAGCATTTT. It encodes CASSARLPGQATHSNQPQHF.

The J gene is TRBJ2-7, the V gene TRBV28; maybe TRBD1 (6 bases). Germline loops: CDR1 MDHEN, CDR2 SYDVKM. The CDR3 extends over 12 amino acids. Trimming left V 6 bases short and J 5 bases short, with 11 bases between. As DNA, the CDR3 is TGTGCCAGCAGATCTCAGGGGAACGAGCAGTACTTC. This sequence encodes CASRSQGNEQYF.

The chain uses TRBV6-1 and TRBJ2-7; maybe TRBD1 (5 bases). The CDR3 extends over 14 amino acids. V was trimmed by 0 bases and J by 2 bases, leaving 8 bases between them. CDR1 and CDR2 (germline): MNHNS, SASEGT. The CDR3 region is CASSEAGRAYEQYF. For the CDR3, the DNA is TGTGCCAGCAGTGAAGCGGGCAGGGCCTACGAGCAGTACTTC.

This clone is a singleton in its sample. The chain joins TRBV5-1 to TRBJ2-1, with 7 bases that match TRBD2. Germline trimming cut 1 base from V and 1 base from J; bases unmatched to any gene: 20. From germline, CDR1 is SGHRS and CDR2 YFSETQ. The CDR3 totals 21 residues. CDR3 in DNA: TGCGCCAGCAGCTTGATACCCCCCTCGCCCCTACTAGCGTCATCCTACAATGAGCAGTTCTTC. It yields the protein CASSLIPPSPLLASSYNEQFF.

The rearrangement links TRBV3-1 (or the pseudogene TRBV3-2) to TRBJ2-3; TRBD1 is a possible D gene (5 bases). This CDR3 is built from 18 residues. Germline CDR1 LGHDT, CDR2 YNNKEL (reference sequence). Trimming stripped 1 base from V and 1 base from J, with 18 bases between. Here the CDR3 DNA reads TGTGCCAGCAGCCAAGGACCGACAGTTAGGGTTGGCACAGATACGCAGTATTTT. It specifies CASSQGPTVRVGTDTQYF.

Here the CDR3 DNA reads TGTGCCAGCAGCTTAACTGGGAGTGTAGGGGGTGATGTCGGGAGAAAGAACGGGGAGCTGTTTTTT. It specifies CASSLTGSVGGDVGRKNGELFF. The V and J genes are TRBV7-3 and TRBJ2-2; either TRBD1 or TRBD2 may fit D (6 bases each). There are 22 residues in the CDR3. CDR1 is SGHTA, CDR2 FQGTGA, per germline. The V end was cut by 0 bases, the J end by 7 bases, with 33 bases between.

The chain employs TRBV6-1 and TRBJ2-7; no reliable D call. The germline V and J ends were trimmed by 1 base and 7 bases, with 11 bases remaining between them. This CDR3 is 13 amino acids long. The germline V gene encodes CDR1 MNHNS and CDR2 SASEGT. CDR3: CASSEGVSSEQYF. CDR3 nucleotides: TGTGCCAGCAGTGAAGGCGTCTCTTCGGAGCAGTACTTC.

The chain links TRBV19 to TRBJ2-1; 10 bases are shared with TRBD1. V dropped 5 bases and J dropped 6; count of bases not matched to a gene: 10. The CDR3 totals 16 residues. The germline V gene has CDR1 LNHDA and CDR2 SQIVND (reference sequence). In DNA, the CDR3 is TGTGCCAGTAGTCCGGGGGACAGGGGAAATCTCAATGAGCAGTTCTTC. Protein: CASSPGDRGNLNEQFF. Together with reference TRBV19 and TRBJ2-1, the CDR3 gives the full variable domain: DGGITQSPKYLFRKEGQNVTLSCEQNLNHDAMYWYRQDPGQGLRLIYYSQIVNDFQKGDIAEGYSVSREKKESFPLTVTSAQKNPTAFYLCASSPGDRGNLNEQFFGPGTRLTVL.

This chain connects TRBV7-9 to TRBJ2-2; 8 nucleotides agree with TRBD1. CDR3 length: 16 residues. The V and J ends lost 5 bases and 6 bases, in that order; junction bases with no gene match: 11. Germline values: CDR1 SEHNR, CDR2 FQNEAQ (reference sequence). CDR3 in DNA: TGTGCCAGCAGCCTAAGTAAAGGACAGGGCGCCGGGGAGCTGTTTTTT. Residues: CASSLSKGQGAGELFF.

The chain combines TRBV4-1 with TRBJ1-2; D uncertain. CDR1 is MGHRA, CDR2 YSYEKL, per germline. This CDR3 region has 15 residues. The ends were cut back, 0 bases at V and 1 base at J, with 9 bases in the middle. The CDR3 loop is CASSQDPVNNYGYTF. The CDR3 bases are TGCGCCAGCAGCCAAGATCCCGTTAATAACTATGGCTACACCTTC.

V usage is TRBV25-1 and J usage is TRBJ1-4; D not resolved. The germline V gene encodes CDR1 MGHDK and CDR2 SYGVNS. CDR3 length: 16 amino acids. V shed 0 bases and J shed 2 bases, with 10 bases lying between them. CDR3 sequence: CASSEYFTDTNEKLFF. The CDR3 bases are TGTGCCAGCAGTGAATATTTTACAGATACTAATGAAAAACTGTTTTTT.

V is TRBV2 and J is TRBJ1-5; 7 nucleotides align to TRBD1. J was trimmed by 4 bases and V by 5 bases; bases with no gene match: 5. Germline CDR1 and CDR2: SNHLY and FYNNEI. This CDR3 has 14 amino acids. The DNA of the CDR3 is TGTGCCAGCAGTCCGACAGGGCCTAATCAGCCCCAGCATTTT. This codes for CASSPTGPNQPQHF.

The CDR3 loop is CASTLTGGTEAFF. The CDR3 DNA follows: TGTGCCAGCACCCTTACGGGGGGCACTGAAGCTTTCTTT. This chain links TRBV11-1 with TRBJ1-1; perhaps TRBD1 as D (5 bases). Germline V CDR1 and CDR2: SGHAT, FQDESV (reference sequence). The V end was cut by 7 bases, the J end by 4 bases, with 13 bases between. This CDR3 is 13 amino acids long.

The V and J genes are TRBV3-1 (or the pseudogene TRBV3-2) and TRBJ1-2, with 12 nucleotides matching TRBD1. CDR1 LGHDT and CDR2 YNNKEL come from the germline V gene (reference sequence). With 4 bases clipped from V and 4 bases from J, the junction kept 4 bases outside the gene matches. CDR3 length: 15 amino acids. CDR3 nucleotides: TGTGCCAGCAGCCGGGGGACAGGGGGCTTCTATGGCTACACCTTC. Protein sequence: CASSRGTGGFYGYTF.

This chain joins TRBV6-5 and TRBJ1-3; D unclear. The V end lost 8 bases, the J end lost 4 bases, and 6 bases lay between the germline ends. CDR1 is MNHEY and CDR2 is SVGAGI in the germline V gene. This CDR3 spans 11 amino acids. CDR3 in amino acids: CASLEGNTIYF. The CDR3 coding sequence is TGTGCCAGCCTAGAAGGAAACACCATATATTTT.

The genes are TRBV13 and TRBJ2-2, with 7 bases fitting TRBD2. The CDR3 totals 14 residues. J gave up 2 bases and V 5 bases, and 2 bases lay outside the gene matches. Germline V gene lookup returns CDR1 PRHDT and CDR2 FYEKMQ (reference sequence). The CDR3 sequence is CASSPGLNTGELFF. In DNA, the CDR3 is TGTGCCAGCAGCCCGGGACTAAACACCGGGGAGCTGTTTTTT.

In this sample, this clone is medium-sized. J is TRBJ2-5 and V is TRBV25-1; D is unresolved. The CDR3 is 15 amino acids. Germline loops: CDR1 MGHDK, CDR2 SYGVNS. Trimming removed 4 bases at V and 5 bases at J, with 17 bases between. CDR3 DNA: TGTGCCAGCAGTGCCCTGACGGATATGGGGGAGACCCAGTACTTC. It translates to CASSALTDMGETQYF. The whole variable domain, remainder taken from reference TRBV25-1 and TRBJ2-5, is EADIYQTPRYLVIGTGKKITLECSQTMGHDKMYWYQQDPGMELHLIHYSYGVNSTEKGDLSSESTVSRIRTEHFPLTLESARPSHTSQYLCASSALTDMGETQYFGPGTRLLVL.

The chain links TRBV10-3 to TRBJ1-5, with D possibly TRBD1 on 5 matching bases. This CDR3 has 16 amino acids. From germline, CDR1 is ENHRY and CDR2 SYGVKD. Trimming shortened V by 3 bases and J by 1 base, and 13 bases separated the two germline ends. The CDR3 sequence: CAISEGRAVSNQPQHF. CDR3 nucleotides: TGTGCCATCAGTGAAGGCAGGGCCGTCAGCAATCAGCCCCAGCATTTT.

The V gene is TRBV3-1 (or the pseudogene TRBV3-2), the J gene TRBJ2-5, with 8 nucleotides matching TRBD1. Germline V lookup: CDR1 LGHDT, CDR2 YNNKEL (reference sequence). The V segment lost 2 bases and the J segment 0 bases; nucleotides outside the gene matches: 8. The CDR3 runs 17 residues. The CDR3 coding sequence is TGTGCCAGCAGCCAAATCGAGCAGGGGGCCTACCAAGAGACCCAGTACTTC. Protein: CASSQIEQGAYQETQYF.

This clone was seen a handful of times. This sequence joins TRBV2 and TRBJ1-5; TRBD1 is a possible D gene (6 bases). This CDR3 spans 14 amino acids. The germline V gene encodes CDR1 SNHLY and CDR2 FYNNEI. V was shortened by 4 bases and J by 5 bases, with 12 bases between the two germline ends. The CDR3 here is CASSVGQPDQPQHF. The CDR3 coding sequence is TGTGCCAGCAGTGTCGGACAGCCTGATCAGCCCCAGCATTTT.

This clone was detected only a few times. V and J are TRBV5-6 and TRBJ1-5; no reliable D call. The CDR3 is made up of 16 amino acids. Germline V gene sequence: CDR1 SGHDT, CDR2 YYEEEE. V lost 4 bases and J lost 2, with 16 bases in between. The CDR3 sequence: CASSALRAGRNQPQHF. Here the CDR3 DNA reads TGTGCCAGCAGCGCCCTTAGGGCAGGCCGCAATCAGCCCCAGCATTTT. The full variable domain, its missing parts supplied by reference TRBV5-6 and TRBJ1-5, is DAGVTQSPTHLIKTRGQQVTLRCSPKSGHDTVSWYQQALGQGPQFIFQYYEEEERQRGNFPDRFSGHQFPNYSSELNVNALLLGDSALYLCASSALRAGRNQPQHFGDGTRLSIL.

The chain links TRBV19 to TRBJ1-1, with no clear D. This CDR3 has 13 residues. Per the germline V gene, CDR1 is LNHDA and CDR2 is SQIVND (reference sequence). Trimming took off 6 bases at V and 5 bases at J, with 13 bases between the two ends. CDR3: CASSQQGGTEAFF. The CDR3 DNA follows: TGTGCCAGTAGCCAGCAAGGTGGTACTGAAGCTTTCTTT.

The chain links TRBV3-1 (or the pseudogene TRBV3-2) to TRBJ2-7, with 9 positions matching TRBD1. The CDR3 totals 17 residues. V gave up 3 bases and J gave up 5 bases; unmatched junction bases: 14. Germline CDR1 is LGHDT and CDR2 is YNNKEL (reference sequence). The CDR3 loop is CASSQGAPGQGYHEQYF. The CDR3 DNA is TGTGCCAGCAGCCAGGGGGCACCGGGACAGGGTTACCACGAGCAGTACTTC.

This clone was seen only a few times. The CDR3 DNA reads TGCGCCAGCAGTGGAGCGGGAGTCTGGAATGAGCAGTTCTTC. This gives the protein CASSGAGVWNEQFF. The chain uses TRBV10-1 and TRBJ2-1; 8 bases agree with TRBD2. Germline V CDR1 and CDR2: WNHNN, SYGVQD (reference sequence). Trimming removed 4 bases from V and 7 bases from J; junction bases left unmatched: 6. The CDR3 loop spans 14 amino acids.

V gene TRBV20-1 combines with J gene TRBJ1-4; no definite D call. The germline V gene encodes CDR1 DFQATT and CDR2 SNEGSKA (reference sequence). The CDR3 is 13 residues long. V was clipped by 3 bases and J by 7 bases, with 12 bases between them. CDR3: CSASSRAGEKLFF. DNA for the CDR3: TGCAGTGCTAGTTCGAGGGCAGGTGAAAAACTGTTTTTT.

The CDR3 sequence: CASSDGGPTYEQYF. The CDR3 region has the DNA TGTGCCAGTAGTGACGGGGGGCCAACCTACGAGCAGTACTTC. The J gene is TRBJ2-7, the V gene TRBV19, with D perhaps TRBD2 (7 bases). V gave up 5 bases and J gave up 2 bases, with 13 bases separating them. CDR1 and CDR2 from the germline V gene are LNHDA and SQIVND (reference sequence). This CDR3 has 14 amino acids.